Presented here are 2 T cell receptor beta chains from one specimen sequenced in a study of blood T cell repertoires in COVID-19. TCRdb's table, derived via immunoSEQ multiplex PCR, lists solely in-frame clones and lacks some. The repertoire holds about 94,000 clones, with approximately 83% as singletons. Sequenced material: peripheral blood. The receptors were gathered from a man aged 60 to 69 with acute or convalescent COVID-19.

This clone appeared a single time. The V and J genes are TRBV4-3 and TRBJ1-6; no reliable D call. Per the germline V gene, CDR1 is LGHNA and CDR2 is YSLEER. This CDR3 comprises 15 residues. Trimming pared 4 bases from V and 8 bases from J, leaving 15 bases between. Here the CDR3 reads CASSRASGWDSPLHF. CDR3 in DNA: TGCGCCAGCAGCCGCGCCAGCGGATGGGATTCACCCCTCCACTTT.

The CDR3 protein is CASSQLTGPSGNTIYF. In nucleotides, the CDR3 is TGTGCCAGCAGCCAGTTGACAGGCCCCTCTGGAAACACCATATATTTT. This rearrangement joins TRBV4-2 to TRBJ1-3, with a tentative D call TRBD1 (6 bases). The CDR3 runs to 16 residues. Trimming left V 3 bases short and J 0 bases short, with 12 bases between. Germline lookup yields CDR1 LGHNA and CDR2 YNFKEQ.